Presented here are 21 T cell receptor beta chains from one specimen sequenced in a study of control samples from healthy donors and cancer patients. TCRdb's table, derived via immunoSEQ multiplex PCR, lists solely in-frame clones and lacks some. Among 150,000 to 200,000 clones listed, about 94% were seen once. Sequencing used blood. The receptor set was obtained from a woman between 55 and 75 years old in good health.

The V and J genes are TRBV10-1 and TRBJ2-1; perhaps TRBD2 as D (6 bases). Germline V lookup: CDR1 WNHNN, CDR2 SYGVQD (reference sequence). The CDR3 has 15 amino acids. Trimming left V 2 bases short and J 4 bases short, with 12 bases between. CDR3 loop: CASSEAGTRYNEQFF. CDR3 sequence (DNA): TGCGCCAGCAGTGAGGCCGGGACTCGATACAATGAGCAGTTCTTC.

The chain has TRBV12-3 or TRBV12-4 and TRBJ1-5; weak D call: TRBD1 (5 bases). The CDR3 covers 13 residues. The V gene lost 2 bases and the J gene lost 5 bases, with 7 bases spanning the gap. In DNA form, the CDR3 reads TGTGCCAGCAGTTTATTCAGGGATCAGCCCCAGCATTTT. It codes for CASSLFRDQPQHF.

V usage is TRBV7-2 and J usage is TRBJ2-3, with TRBD1 matching over 8 bases. The CDR3 has 14 residues. V was pared by 10 bases and J by 0 bases, with 6 bases of the junction left unmatched. The germline CDR1 and CDR2 sequences are SGHTA and FQGNSA. This chain's CDR3 is CATRDRISTDTQYF. As DNA, the CDR3 is TGTGCCACCCGGGACAGGATAAGCACAGATACGCAGTATTTT.

V is TRBV7-2 and J is TRBJ2-3; a weak D match, TRBD1 (5 bases). Germline V gene lookup returns CDR1 SGHTA and CDR2 FQGNSA. The ends were cut back, 6 bases at V and 2 bases at J, with 15 bases in the middle. CDR3 length: 15 residues. CDR3 protein: CASSSQGRNTDTQYF. The CDR3 coding sequence is TGTGCCAGCAGTTCCCAGGGAAGGAACACAGATACGCAGTATTTT.

In DNA form, the CDR3 reads TGTGCCAGCAGTGAAGCTCGGGTTTATGGCTACACCTTC. Its translation is CASSEARVYGYTF. The chain joins TRBV6-1 to TRBJ1-2; D is undetermined. The CDR3 has 13 residues. Trimming cost V 0 bases and J 5 bases, with 7 bases left between them. Germline V gene sequence: CDR1 MNHNS, CDR2 SASEGT.

The chain has TRBV4-1 and TRBJ1-3, with D unresolved. The CDR3 extends over 16 amino acids. CDR1 and CDR2 from the germline V gene are MGHRA and YSYEKL. V gave up 4 bases and J gave up 4 bases, with 17 bases separating them. The CDR3, as DNA: TGCGCCAGCAGCCCTCATGCGGGATTACTAGGAAACACCATATATTTT. It specifies CASSPHAGLLGNTIYF.

V gene TRBV10-1 combines with J gene TRBJ1-6; TRBD1 matches 10 bases. J was trimmed by 6 bases and V by 7 bases; bases with no gene match: 3. CDR3 length equals 14 residues. Germline V gene sequence: CDR1 WNHNN, CDR2 SYGVQD (reference sequence). The CDR3: CASNGDRGNSPLHF. CDR3 DNA: TGCGCCAGCAATGGGGACAGGGGTAATTCACCCCTCCACTTT.

The CDR3 DNA reads TGTGCCAGCAGTTACCAGGGACAGTTAGCTAACTATGGCTACACCTTC. Residues: CASSYQGQLANYGYTF. V gene TRBV6-2 or TRBV6-3 combines with J gene TRBJ1-2, with TRBD1 identical over 7 bases. V lost 2 bases to trimming and J lost 0 bases; unmatched junction nucleotides: 6. Per germline, CDR1 MNHEY and CDR2 SVGEGT. CDR3 length equals 16 residues.

In this sample, this clone turned up a few times. The rearrangement links TRBV15 to TRBJ1-3; 8 bases are shared with TRBD1. In germline, CDR1 is LNHNV, CDR2 YYDKDF (reference sequence). This CDR3 is built from 16 residues. With 2 bases clipped from V and 1 base from J, the junction kept 4 bases outside the gene matches. CDR3 nucleotides: TGTGCCACCAGCAGAAGGACAGGGAGGTCTGGAAACACCATATATTTT. Translated: CATSRRTGRSGNTIYF.

The V gene is TRBV2, the J gene TRBJ2-2, with TRBD1 as a possible D gene (5 bases). Trimming removed 6 bases at V and 5 bases at J, with 16 bases between. The germline gives CDR1 SNHLY, CDR2 FYNNEI. CDR3 length: 15 amino acids. CDR3 protein: CASRVQVVETGELFF. The CDR3, as DNA: TGTGCCAGCAGGGTACAGGTAGTAGAGACCGGGGAGCTGTTTTTT.

This chain joins TRBV5-6 and TRBJ1-2; a weak D match, TRBD1 (6 bases). The CDR3 consists of 16 residues. Germline V lookup: CDR1 SGHDT, CDR2 YYEEEE. Trimming left V 0 bases short and J 2 bases short, with 14 bases between. CDR3 sequence reads: CASSLAVGGQNYGYTF. CDR3 in DNA: TGTGCCAGCAGCTTGGCAGTAGGGGGACAAAACTATGGCTACACCTTC.

V is TRBV10-3 and J is TRBJ1-1; 10 nucleotides align to TRBD1. This CDR3 has 15 amino acids. Germline CDR1 reads ENHRY; CDR2 reads SYGVKD. The V and J ends lost 8 bases and 4 bases, in that order; junction bases with no gene match: 10. DNA of the CDR3: TGTGCCATCGGCCGGGACAGGGGCGTGGGCACTGAAGCTTTCTTT. Amino acids: CAIGRDRGVGTEAFF.

The chain is built from TRBV6-1 and TRBJ1-4; 10 nucleotides match TRBD1. Germline-derived CDR1 and CDR2 are MNHNS and SASEGT. V trimming: 2 bases; J trimming: 11 bases; junction bases outside the gene matches: 8. The CDR3 totals 15 residues. The CDR3 nucleotides read TGTGCCAGCAGTGAACCCGGGACAGGGGATCGGAAACTGTTTTTT. Protein: CASSEPGTGDRKLFF.

This rearrangement joins TRBV27 to TRBJ2-7; 10 bases are a match to TRBD1. J was trimmed by 0 bases and V by 3 bases; bases with no gene match: 8. The CDR3 has 17 amino acids. In germline, CDR1 is MNHEY, CDR2 SMNVEV (reference sequence). As DNA, the CDR3 is TGTGCCAGCAGTTTTTCCGGGACAGGGGTGGGCTCCTACGAGCAGTACTTC. This gives the protein CASSFSGTGVGSYEQYF.

This clone was recorded once. The rearrangement links TRBV5-1 to TRBJ1-6; 10 bases align to TRBD1. Trimming removed 7 bases from V and 9 bases from J; junction bases left unmatched: 7. The CDR3 consists of 14 residues. CDR1 SGHRS and CDR2 YFSETQ come from the germline V gene. The CDR3 here is CASSDRGNGSPLHF. DNA of the CDR3: TGCGCCAGCTCGGACAGGGGGAACGGTTCACCCCTCCACTTT.

In its sample, this clone was seen once. The genes are TRBV7-9 and TRBJ1-2; no reliable D call. CDR1 and CDR2 from the germline V gene are SEHNR and FQNEAQ (reference sequence). V was cut by 1 base and J by 6 bases, with 9 bases left in between. There are 13 residues in the CDR3. CDR3 in amino acids: CASSLVVQNGYTF. CDR3 nucleotide sequence: TGTGCCAGCAGCTTAGTTGTACAGAATGGCTACACCTTC.

The chain uses TRBV3-1 (or the pseudogene TRBV3-2) and TRBJ2-3; D unclear. Between the trimmed V and J ends, which lost 4 bases and 5 bases, there was a span of 4 bases. Germline lookup yields CDR1 LGHDT and CDR2 YNNKEL (reference sequence). The CDR3 totals 11 residues. The CDR3 region is CASSLIDTQYF. The CDR3 coding sequence is TGTGCCAGCAGCCTCATAGATACGCAGTATTTT.

The chain couples TRBV19 to TRBJ1-6; possible D gene TRBD1, 5 bases. Per the germline V gene, CDR1 is LNHDA and CDR2 is SQIVND (reference sequence). Between the trimmed V and J ends, which lost 4 bases and 9 bases, there was a span of 19 bases. The CDR3 spans 16 residues. As DNA, the CDR3 is TGTGCCAGTAGTAAAATTTCCGGGACGGACCTTTCACCCCTCCACTTT. It codes for CASSKISGTDLSPLHF.

This chain uses TRBV4-3 with TRBJ1-2; no clear D. CDR1 is LGHNA, CDR2 YSLEER, per germline. V was clipped by 1 base and J by 7 bases, with 13 bases between them. The CDR3 contains 14 residues. This CDR3 reads CASSQVRKSAGYTF. The CDR3, as DNA: TGCGCCAGCAGCCAAGTTAGGAAGTCCGCTGGCTACACCTTC.

This clone was recorded once. The chain employs TRBV7-8 and TRBJ2-2; D is undetermined. CDR1 and CDR2 from the germline V gene are SGHVS and FQNEAQ. The CDR3 is 14 residues long. The V end was cut by 2 bases, the J end by 1 base, with 5 bases between. For the CDR3, the DNA is TGTGCCAGCAGCTTAAGGAGGAACACCGGGGAGCTGTTTTTT. Translated, it gives CASSLRRNTGELFF.

The chain has TRBV7-8 and TRBJ2-3; D is unresolved. Germline CDR1 SGHVS, CDR2 FQNEAQ. V was trimmed by 5 bases and J by 2 bases, leaving 20 bases between them. This CDR3 is built from 17 residues. The CDR3 loop reads CASSPLRWERSTDTQYF. In DNA, the CDR3 is TGTGCCAGCAGCCCCCTCCGCTGGGAAAGATCCACAGATACGCAGTATTTT.